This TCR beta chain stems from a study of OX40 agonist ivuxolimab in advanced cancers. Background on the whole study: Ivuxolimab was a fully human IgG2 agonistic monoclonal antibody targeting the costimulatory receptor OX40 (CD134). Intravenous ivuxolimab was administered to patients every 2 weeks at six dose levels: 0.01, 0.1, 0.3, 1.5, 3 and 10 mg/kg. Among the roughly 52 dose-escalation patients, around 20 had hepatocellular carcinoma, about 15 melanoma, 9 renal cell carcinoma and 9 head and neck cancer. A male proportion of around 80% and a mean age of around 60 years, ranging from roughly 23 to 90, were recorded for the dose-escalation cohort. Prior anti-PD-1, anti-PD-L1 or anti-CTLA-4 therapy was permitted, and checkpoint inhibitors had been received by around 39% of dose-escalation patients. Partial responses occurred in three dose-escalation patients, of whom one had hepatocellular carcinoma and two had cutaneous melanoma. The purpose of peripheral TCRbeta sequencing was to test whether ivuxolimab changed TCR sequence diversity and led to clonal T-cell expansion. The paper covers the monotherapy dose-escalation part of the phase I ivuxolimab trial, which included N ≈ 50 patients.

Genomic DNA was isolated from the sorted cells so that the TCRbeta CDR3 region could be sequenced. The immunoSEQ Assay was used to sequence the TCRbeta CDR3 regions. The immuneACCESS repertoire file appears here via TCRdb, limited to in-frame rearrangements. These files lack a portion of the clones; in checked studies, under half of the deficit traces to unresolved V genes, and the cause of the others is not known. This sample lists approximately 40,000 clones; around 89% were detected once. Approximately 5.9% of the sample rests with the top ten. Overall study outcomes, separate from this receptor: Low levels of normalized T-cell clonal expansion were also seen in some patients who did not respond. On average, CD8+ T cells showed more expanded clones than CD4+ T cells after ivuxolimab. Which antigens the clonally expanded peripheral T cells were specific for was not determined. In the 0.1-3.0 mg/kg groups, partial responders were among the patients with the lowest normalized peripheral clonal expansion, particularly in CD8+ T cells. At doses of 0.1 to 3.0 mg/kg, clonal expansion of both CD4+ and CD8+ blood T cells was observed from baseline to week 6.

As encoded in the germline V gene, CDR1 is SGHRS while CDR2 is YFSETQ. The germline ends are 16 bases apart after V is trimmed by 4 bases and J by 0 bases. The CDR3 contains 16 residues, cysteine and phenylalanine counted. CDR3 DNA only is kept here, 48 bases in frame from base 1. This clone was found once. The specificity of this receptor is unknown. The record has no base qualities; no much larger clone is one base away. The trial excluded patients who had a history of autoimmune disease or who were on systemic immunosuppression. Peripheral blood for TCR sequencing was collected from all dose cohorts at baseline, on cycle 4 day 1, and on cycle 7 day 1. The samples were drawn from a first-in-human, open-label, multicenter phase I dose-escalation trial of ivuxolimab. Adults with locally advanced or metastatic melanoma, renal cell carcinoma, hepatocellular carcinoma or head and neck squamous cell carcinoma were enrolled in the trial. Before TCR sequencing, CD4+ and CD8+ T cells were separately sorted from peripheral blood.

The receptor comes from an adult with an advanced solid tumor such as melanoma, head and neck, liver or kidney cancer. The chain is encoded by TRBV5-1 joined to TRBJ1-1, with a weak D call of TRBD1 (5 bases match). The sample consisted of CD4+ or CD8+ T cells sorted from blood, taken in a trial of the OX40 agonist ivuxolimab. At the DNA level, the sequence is TGCGCCAGCAGCCCTAAGGCGGGGGATATGAACACTGAAGCTTTCTTT. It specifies CASSPKAGDMNTEAFF. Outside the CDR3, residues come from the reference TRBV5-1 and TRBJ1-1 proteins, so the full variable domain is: KAGVTQTPRYLIKTRGQQVTLSCSPISGHRSVSWYQQTPGQGLQFLFEYFSETQRNKGNFPGRFSGRQFSNSRSEMNVSTLELGDSALYLCASSPKAGDMNTEAFFGQGTRLTVV.